A selection of T cell receptor beta chains follows, all from one sample in a study of T cell changes during pregnancy in multiple sclerosis. The protocol was immunoSEQ multiplex PCR, while the TCRdb copy is restricted to in-frame clones and leaves out a portion. This sample yields more than 90,000 clones, of which about 94% are seen a single time; about 1.5% belongs to the top ten. The sample was peripheral blood, taken in the third trimester of pregnancy. These receptors all stem from a female donor with multiple sclerosis, enrolled in a pregnancy study. Both conserved end residues are part of each CDR3. The order of the fields is J gene, D gene, V gene, clone size, CDR3 protein, CDR3 DNA. The D gene is left open where the match is weak. Rows give clone size only sometimes, using once, few, many, or a class for an expanded clone.

>TRBJ2-2|TRBD2|TRBV7-3|NA
CASSFSGGGTGELFF
TGTGCCAGCAGCTTCAGCGGGGGGGGCACCGGGGAGCTGTTTTTT
>TRBJ1-5|TRBD1|TRBV28|NA
CASSSTGSGQPQHF
TGTGCCAGCAGTTCGACAGGGTCGGGTCAGCCCCAGCATTTT
>TRBJ2-5|NA|TRBV7-6|NA
CASSLLGVETQYF
TGTGCCAGCAGCTTACTCGGGGTGGAGACCCAGTACTTC
>TRBJ1-1|NA|TRBV13|NA
CASSFLEGDRQNTEAFF
TGTGCCAGCAGCTTTCTTGAGGGGGACCGGCAGAACACTGAAGCTTTCTTT
>TRBJ1-5|NA|TRBV29-1|NA
CSVEDRLRTDHYSNQPQHF
TGCAGCGTTGAAGATCGATTAAGGACAGACCATTATAGCAATCAGCCTCAGCATTTT
>TRBJ1-5|NA|TRBV2|NA
CASSAGSDQPQHF
TGTGCCAGCAGTGCAGGGTCAGATCAGCCCCAGCATTTT
>TRBJ1-2|NA|TRBV6-5|many
CATRGGGSYTF
TGTGCCACCCGCGGGGGCGGAAGCTACACCTTC
>TRBJ2-1|NA|TRBV14|NA
CASSQVTGDNEQFF
TGTGCCAGCAGCCAAGTAACGGGGGACAATGAGCAGTTCTTC
>TRBJ2-7|NA|TRBV5-5|few
CASSLRGGSYEQYF
TGTGCCAGCAGCTTGAGGGGGGGCTCCTACGAGCAGTACTTC
>TRBJ2-7|TRBD2|TRBV5-4|NA
CASSLRLGQREVSYEQYF
TGTGCCAGCAGCCTAAGACTGGGCCAGCGGGAGGTCTCCTACGAGCAGTACTTC
>TRBJ2-6|TRBD1|TRBV28|NA
CASGTGGVSGANVLTF
TGTGCCAGCGGGACAGGGGGCGTCTCTGGGGCCAACGTCCTGACTTTC
>TRBJ1-1|NA|TRBV6-1|few
CASSSREGYTEAFF
TGTGCCAGTTCTTCTCGGGAGGGGTACACTGAAGCTTTCTTT
>TRBJ2-7|NA|TRBV5-1|NA
CASSPRLASYEQYF
TGCGCCAGCAGCCCCCGACTCGCTTCCTACGAGCAGTACTTC
>TRBJ2-2|NA|TRBV5-1|NA
CASSPGTPNTGELFF
TGCGCCAGCAGCCCCGGGACTCCAAACACCGGGGAGCTGTTTTTT
>TRBJ2-7|TRBD2|TRBV9|NA
CASSVELAGALGEQYF
TGTGCCAGCAGCGTAGAACTAGCGGGAGCGCTGGGCGAGCAGTACTTC
>TRBJ2-2|NA|TRBV25-1|NA
CASSEDREGTGELFF
TGTGCCAGCAGTGAGGACAGGGAGGGCACCGGGGAGCTGTTTTTT
>TRBJ2-5|TRBD1|TRBV5-4|NA
CASSSTQGARETQYF
TGTGCCAGCAGCTCAACCCAGGGGGCGCGGGAGACCCAGTACTTC
>TRBJ1-5|TRBD1|TRBV28|NA
CASSPGTGGHSNQPQHF
TGTGCCAGCAGCCCCGGGACAGGGGGCCATAGCAATCAGCCCCAGCATTTT
>TRBJ1-1|NA|TRBV11-3|NA
CASSPTSDTEAFF
TGTGCCAGCAGCCCTACGAGCGACACTGAAGCTTTCTTT
>TRBJ1-5|TRBD1|TRBV25-1|NA
CASRQGVGPQHF
TGTGCCAGCAGGCAGGGGGTGGGTCCCCAGCATTTT
>TRBJ2-7|TRBD1|TRBV28|NA
CASSSTGVEQYF
TGTGCCAGCAGTTCGACAGGGGTCGAGCAGTACTTC
>TRBJ1-5|TRBD1|TRBV5-6|NA
CASSRTGGNQPQHF
TGTGCCAGCAGCCGGACAGGGGGTAATCAGCCCCAGCATTTT
>TRBJ1-1|TRBD1|TRBV5-4|NA
CASSYIPGQGPTEAFF
TGTGCCAGCAGCTATATTCCGGGACAGGGCCCCACTGAAGCTTTCTTT
>TRBJ1-6|NA|TRBV28|NA
CATLSGDHSPLHF
TGTGCCACCTTGTCGGGAGATCATTCACCCCTCCACTTT
>TRBJ2-3|TRBD2|TRBV9|NA
CASSAGTSGRTSTDTQYF
TGTGCCAGCAGCGCCGGGACTAGCGGGAGAACTAGCACAGATACGCAGTATTTT
>TRBJ2-5|TRBD1|TRBV5-1|NA
CASSFLQGAIAETQYF
TGCGCCAGCAGCTTTTTACAGGGGGCTATCGCGGAGACCCAGTACTTC
>TRBJ2-5|NA|TRBV5-1|NA
CASSFGGRTQETQYF
TGCGCCAGCAGCTTCGGGGGAAGGACACAAGAGACCCAGTACTTC
>TRBJ1-1|NA|TRBV20-1|NA
CSARGAGEAFF
TGCAGTGCTAGAGGGGCAGGTGAAGCTTTCTTT
>TRBJ1-5|TRBD1|TRBV28|once
CASTRQGSGNQPQHF
TGTGCCAGCACTCGACAGGGTTCAGGCAATCAGCCCCAGCATTTT
>TRBJ1-1|TRBD1|TRBV30|few
CAWSLDRGTEAFF
TGTGCCTGGAGTCTAGACAGGGGCACTGAAGCTTTCTTT
>TRBJ2-3|NA|TRBV30|few
CASFLGTQYF
TGTGCCTCATTCCTAGGCACGCAGTATTTT
>TRBJ2-7|TRBD2|TRBV11-2|NA
CASSFRGGHPYEQYF
TGTGCCAGCAGCTTCCGGGGGGGGCATCCCTACGAGCAGTACTTC
>TRBJ2-2|NA|TRBV5-1|NA
CASSWDSPNTGELFF
TGCGCCAGCAGCTGGGACTCTCCGAACACCGGGGAGCTGTTTTTT
>TRBJ2-7|TRBD1|TRBV7-6|few
CASSLATPQGASYEQYF
TGTGCCAGCAGCTTAGCGACCCCGCAGGGGGCGTCCTACGAGCAGTACTTC
>TRBJ2-1|TRBD2|TRBV13|NA
CASSSGGWVKGNEQFF
TGTGCCAGCAGCTCCGGGGGGTGGGTGAAGGGTAATGAGCAGTTCTTC
>TRBJ2-7|TRBD1|TRBV5-1|NA
CASSTGTGPYEQYF
TGCGCCAGCAGCACCGGGACAGGGCCCTACGAGCAGTACTTC
>TRBJ2-3|NA|TRBV9|once
CASSVAGSADTQYF
TGTGCCAGCAGCGTAGCCGGGAGTGCAGATACGCAGTATTTT
>TRBJ2-1|TRBD2|TRBV7-2|NA
CASSLGLVREQFF
TGTGCCAGCAGCTTGGGACTAGTCCGAGAGCAGTTCTTC
>TRBJ2-7|NA|TRBV21-1|NA
CASSRTDSRLYEQYF
TGTGCCAGCAGCAGAACCGACAGCCGCCTTTACGAGCAGTACTTC
>TRBJ1-3|NA|TRBV29-1|NA
CSAGQSSGNTIYF
TGCAGCGCCGGACAGTCCTCTGGAAACACCATATATTTT
>TRBJ2-1|TRBD2|TRBV4-1|NA
CASSQGLLYNEQFF
TGCGCCAGCAGCCAGGGACTACTTTACAATGAGCAGTTCTTC
>TRBJ1-3|NA|TRBV6-1|NA
CASSEAVTGNTIYF
TGTGCCAGCAGCGAGGCCGTCACTGGAAACACCATATATTTT
>TRBJ1-5|NA|TRBV9|once
CASSPGVGNQPQHF
TGTGCCAGCAGCCCGGGGGTTGGCAATCAGCCCCAGCATTTT
>TRBJ2-2|TRBD1|TRBV18|NA
CASSGDRAPAGELFF
TGTGCCAGCTCCGGGGACAGGGCCCCGGCCGGGGAGCTGTTTTTT
>TRBJ2-4|NA|TRBV28|NA
CASSLNRTPAAKNIQYF
TGTGCCAGCAGCTTAAACCGGACTCCGGCGGCCAAAAACATTCAGTACTTC
>TRBJ2-2|TRBD1|TRBV5-1|once
CASSRTTGGNTGELFF
TGCGCCAGCAGCCGCACGACAGGGGGGAACACCGGGGAGCTGTTTTTT
>TRBJ2-3|NA|TRBV18|NA
CASSPVQATDTQYF
TGTGCCAGCTCACCGGTGCAGGCCACAGATACGCAGTATTTT
>TRBJ1-5|NA|TRBV19|few
CASSEQGGQPQHF
TGTGCCAGTAGTGAACAGGGAGGGCAGCCCCAGCATTTT
>TRBJ1-2|TRBD1|TRBV2|NA
CASSFFPGTGNGYTF
TGTGCCAGCAGTTTTTTCCCCGGGACAGGGAACGGCTACACCTTC
>TRBJ1-2|TRBD1|TRBV7-9|once
CASSLDPRDRAGGYTF
TGTGCCAGCAGCTTAGACCCCAGGGACAGGGCGGGCGGCTACACCTTC
>TRBJ2-3|NA|TRBV7-7|once
CASAPGRTDTQYF
TGTGCCAGCGCTCCGGGGAGAACAGATACGCAGTATTTT